One and the same sample provided the 17 T cell receptor beta chains below, sequenced in a study of long-term antiretroviral therapy in people with HIV. Run at survey level, the immunoSEQ assay was version v3.0. This table comes from immunoSEQ multiplex PCR, and its TCRdb copy is limited to in-frame clones, with some not included. The sample consists of 20,000 to 25,000 clones, around 80% of them appearing once. The starting material was unsorted PBMCs, obtained 1.5 years after starting antiretroviral therapy. Source of these receptors: a man aged 30 to 45 with HIV.

The chain carries TRBV5-1 and TRBJ2-1; weak D call: TRBD1 (5 bases). The CDR3 is 13 amino acids. Germline CDR1 and CDR2: SGHRS and YFSETQ. Trimming removed 7 bases from V and 2 bases from J, with 10 bases in between. The DNA for the CDR3 is TGCGCCAGCTTAGGGGATACCTACAATGAGCAGTTCTTC. It encodes CASLGDTYNEQFF.

V and J are TRBV28 and TRBJ2-3, with a tentative D call TRBD1 (8 bases). Germline-derived CDR1 and CDR2 are MDHEN and SYDVKM. Trimming removed 6 bases at V and 6 bases at J, with 19 bases between. The CDR3 spans 15 residues. CDR3 in DNA: TGTGCCAGCAGACCGACAGGGGAGGGGATCGATACGCAGTATTTT. It is translated as CASRPTGEGIDTQYF. Using reference TRBV28 and TRBJ2-3 for the parts outside the CDR3, the full variable domain is DVKVTQSSRYLVKRTGEKVFLECVQDMDHENMFWYRQDPGLGLRLIYFSYDVKMKEKGDIPEGYSVSREKKERFSLILESASTNQTSMYLCASRPTGEGIDTQYFGPGTRLTVL.

This clone was detected a few times. The chain joins TRBV6-1 to TRBJ2-5; D might be TRBD1 (6 bases). This CDR3 has 12 amino acids. The V gene lost 6 bases and the J gene lost 7 bases, with 12 bases spanning the gap. Germline V gives CDR1 MNHNS, CDR2 SASEGT. The CDR3 DNA reads as TGTGCCAGCAGCGACAGGTCCGGGACCCAGTACTTC. Its translation is CASSDRSGTQYF.

This chain joins TRBV7-2 and TRBJ1-2; D might be TRBD1 (6 bases). CDR1 SGHTA and CDR2 FQGNSA come from the germline V gene. CDR3 length equals 18 residues. V lost 0 bases and J 0 bases, leaving 17 bases between the germline ends. The CDR3 sequence: CASSLAGGGPKSNYGYTF. Here the CDR3 DNA reads TGTGCCAGCAGCTTAGCAGGGGGTGGCCCAAAATCTAACTATGGCTACACCTTC.

The chain carries TRBV6-5 and TRBJ2-5; D is unclear. Trimming shortened V by 0 bases and J by 4 bases, and 12 bases separated the two germline ends. The germline V gene encodes CDR1 MNHEY and CDR2 SVGAGI. This CDR3 is 15 amino acids long. In DNA form, the CDR3 reads TGTGCCAGCAGTTACTCGGCTCCCGTTGGAGAGACCCAGTACTTC. Its translation is CASSYSAPVGETQYF.

The chain couples TRBV27 to TRBJ1-3; TRBD1 is a possible D gene (5 bases). V lost 2 bases and J lost 7, with 12 bases in between. The CDR3 loop spans 14 amino acids. From germline, CDR1 is MNHEY and CDR2 SMNVEV (reference sequence). The CDR3 spells CASSLERGGNTIYF. For the CDR3, the DNA is TGTGCCAGCAGTTTAGAAAGGGGAGGGAACACCATATATTTT.

V gene TRBV5-1 combines with J gene TRBJ2-3, with unresolved D. The CDR3 has 13 amino acids. Germline assignment: CDR1 SGHRS and CDR2 YFSETQ. The V and J ends lost 3 bases and 3 bases respectively, with 8 bases between them. CDR3 residues: CASSSAGTDTQYF. The DNA for the CDR3 is TGCGCCAGCAGCTCAGCTGGGACAGATACGCAGTATTTT. The full variable domain, completed using reference TRBV5-1 and TRBJ2-3, is KAGVTQTPRYLIKTRGQQVTLSCSPISGHRSVSWYQQTPGQGLQFLFEYFSETQRNKGNFPGRFSGRQFSNSRSEMNVSTLELGDSALYLCASSSAGTDTQYFGPGTRLTVL.

The J gene is TRBJ1-4, the V gene TRBV25-1; D may be TRBD1 (5 bases). Looked up from germline, CDR1 is MGHDK and CDR2 is SYGVNS. With 3 bases removed from V and 6 bases from J, the gap between germline ends came to 14 bases. CDR3 length: 15 residues. The CDR3 protein is CASSDLGEADEKLFF. The CDR3, as DNA: TGTGCCAGCAGTGACTTAGGGGAGGCAGATGAAAAACTGTTTTTT.

The chain combines TRBV5-6 with TRBJ2-2; D is uncertain. Germline V gene lookup returns CDR1 SGHDT and CDR2 YYEEEE. The CDR3 sequence is 14 residues long. Deletions cut 0 bases from V and 6 bases from J, with 9 bases between. The CDR3 spells CASSLASDSGELFF. In DNA form, the CDR3 reads TGTGCCAGCAGCTTGGCCTCGGATTCCGGGGAGCTGTTTTTT.

This clone was picked up a small number of times. This chain connects TRBV4-3 to TRBJ1-4, with TRBD1 matching over 7 bases. The CDR3 is 15 residues long. Losses at the gene ends were 4 bases for V and 4 bases for J; bases not matched to a gene: 6. CDR1 is LGHNA and CDR2 is YSLEER in the germline V gene. The CDR3 protein is CASSRRRQGNEKLFF. CDR3 nucleotide sequence: TGCGCCAGCAGCCGCAGAAGACAGGGTAATGAAAAACTGTTTTTT.

The chain uses TRBV7-9 and TRBJ2-1, with a possible D match to TRBD2 (5 bases). The CDR3 contains 16 residues. Germline V gene sequence: CDR1 SEHNR, CDR2 FQNEAQ (reference sequence). Trimming removed 1 base at V and 3 bases at J, with 13 bases between. The CDR3 DNA reads as TGTGCCAGCAGCTTAGTCCCCGGGGTGAACTACAATGAGCAGTTCTTC. The encoded protein is CASSLVPGVNYNEQFF.

The chain recombines TRBV25-1 with TRBJ2-3; possible D gene TRBD2, 7 bases. The germline CDR1 and CDR2 sequences are MGHDK and SYGVNS. The CDR3 is 17 amino acids. The ends were cut back, 1 base at V and 1 base at J, with 15 bases in the middle. The CDR3 DNA reads as TGTGCCAGCAGTGAATGGGGGGGCGCCCTCGGCACAGATACGCAGTATTTT. Translating gives CASSEWGGALGTDTQYF.

The chain recombines TRBV7-3 with TRBJ2-3; tentative D call: TRBD2 (5 bases). Germline-derived CDR1 and CDR2 are SGHTA and FQGTGA. V was trimmed by 3 bases and J by 4 bases, leaving 11 bases between them. The CDR3 covers 14 residues. The DNA for the CDR3 is TGTGCCAGCAGCTTCCAACCTAGCTCAGATACGCAGTATTTT. Residues: CASSFQPSSDTQYF. The full variable domain, with the rest looked up from reference TRBV7-3 and TRBJ2-3, is GAGVSQTPSNKVTEKGKYVELRCDPISGHTALYWYRQSLGQGPEFLIYFQGTGAADDSGLPNDRFFAVRPEGSVSTLKIQRTERGDSAVYLCASSFQPSSDTQYFGPGTRLTVL.

The CDR3, as DNA: TGTGCCAGCAGCGTAGAGGGGGACCTAGCAGGGGAGCAGTACTTC. This sequence encodes CASSVEGDLAGEQYF. V and J are TRBV9 and TRBJ2-7, with D possibly matching TRBD1 (6 bases). Germline lookup yields CDR1 SGDLS and CDR2 YYNGEE. The V end was cut by 0 bases, the J end by 7 bases, with 17 bases between. The CDR3 extends over 15 amino acids.

The J gene is TRBJ2-7, the V gene TRBV28; D not resolved. This CDR3 is built from 12 residues. The germline gives CDR1 MDHEN, CDR2 SYDVKM. CDR3 protein: CATAAPSYEQYF. The CDR3 DNA reads TGTGCTACCGCGGCTCCCTCCTACGAGCAGTACTTC. The whole variable domain, filled in from reference TRBV28 and TRBJ2-7, reads DVKVTQSSRYLVKRTGEKVFLECVQDMDHENMFWYRQDPGLGLRLIYFSYDVKMKEKGDIPEGYSVSREKKERFSLILESASTNQTSMYLCATAAPSYEQYFGPGTRLTVT.

The V call is TRBV7-2, the J call TRBJ2-3, with 13 bases that match TRBD2. The CDR3 totals 16 residues. Germline V lookup: CDR1 SGHTA, CDR2 FQGNSA. V gave up 4 bases and J gave up 1 base; unmatched junction bases: 2. This CDR3 is CASSSGLAGGTDTQYF. The CDR3 nucleotides are TGTGCCAGCAGCTCCGGACTAGCGGGGGGCACAGATACGCAGTATTTT. Filled out from reference TRBV7-2 and TRBJ2-3, the complete variable domain reads GAGVSQSPSNKVTEKGKDVELRCDPISGHTALYWYRQSLGQGLEFLIYFQGNSAPDKSGLPSDRFSAERTGGSVSTLTIQRTQQEDSAVYLCASSSGLAGGTDTQYFGPGTRLTVL.

This chain links TRBV5-4 with TRBJ1-2, with 7 bases aligning to TRBD1. The germline gives CDR1 SGHNT, CDR2 YYREEE (reference sequence). The trim removed 4 bases at V and 3 bases at J, leaving 9 bases unmatched. CDR3 size: 15 residues. CDR3 residues: CASSNRTTGDYGYTF. CDR3 DNA: TGTGCCAGCAGCAATCGTACAACAGGGGACTATGGCTACACCTTC.